This TCR beta chain was captured in a study of blood T cell repertoires in COVID-19. On the study more broadly: COVID-19 samples collected from the United States, Italy and Spain covered acute and convalescent phases. The cDNA or gDNA used as material had been derived from T cells, B-cell-depleted T cells, or PBMCs.

Per the authors' pipeline: From reference gene primer amplification, estimates of nucleated cell counts were derived. TCRdb's table, derived via immunoSEQ multiplex PCR, lists solely in-frame clones and lacks some. V and J calls plus clone size are reproduced from that table; the DNA served to infer D and trimming. The sample has some 250,000 clones, about nine tenths seen once; the top ten hold roughly 6.3%. CDR3 length: 13 residues. Germline assignment: CDR1 SGHVS and CDR2 FQNEAQ. Trimming pared 1 base from V and 9 bases from J, leaving 10 bases between. This clone was detected only once. Sequences were obtained from peripheral blood. The rearrangement uses TRBV7-8 and TRBJ2-1, with unresolved D. The receptor's source is a man in his sixties with acute or convalescent COVID-19. The CDR3 region is CASSLVLEVEQFF. CDR3 in DNA: TGTGCCAGCAGCTTAGTCCTAGAAGTTGAGCAGTTCTTC.